This T cell receptor (beta chain) was recorded in a study of blood T cells in healthy people across ages. There are a few counts of this clonotype. Its specificity is unknown. Germline V gene sequence: CDR1 MNHEY, CDR2 SVGAGI. J gave up 6 bases and V 6 bases, and 6 bases lay outside the gene matches. CDR3 length equals 13 residues. Findings and limits, study-wide: Changes seen in expanded clonotypes were possibly confounded by donor CMV status left unknown.

Total RNA, at least 6 micrograms per sample, was extracted from PBMCs. The use of a sample-barcoded 5' primer and a J-beta primer mix characterized a second PCR of roughly 7 to 11 cycles. Per sample, CDR3-containing paired-end reads numbered at least 2.5 million. TCRdb analysed the 5' RACE reads with MiXCR anew, one entry per CDR3 protein. The sample lists around 1,500,000 distinct CDR3 sequences, roughly 27% occurring once. V is TRBV6-5 and J is TRBJ2-3; 7 bases are shared with TRBD1. Sample: blood. The receptor's source is a woman aged 30 to 39 in good health. Written as DNA, the CDR3 is TGTGCCAGCAGGAGGGGGCGCAGGGATACGCAGTATTTT. Amino acids: CASRRGRRDTQYF.